This TCR beta chain derives from a study of beta chain features in type 1 diabetes (dated by TCRdb to 2016 to 2019). For the wider study: Mean age, gender distribution, total cell number and subset yield were not different between patients and healthy donors. Naive and central memory subsets were obtained from all 30 or so donors, but regulatory and stem cell-like memory subsets were isolated from only 8 patients and about 8 healthy donors. A total of roughly 100,000,000 sorted cells were examined across all samples, and the number of cells per subset was strongly correlated with RNA yield. In the study, recently diagnosed type 1 diabetes patients and matched healthy donors were compared on the TCRB repertoires of their sorted circulating CD4+ T cell subsets.

All of the isolated RNA was reverse transcribed with the High Capacity cDNA Reverse Transcription Kit, so expressed TCRB transcripts were sequenced. Naive, central memory and regulatory T cell samples underwent deep immunoSEQ sequencing, averaging about 3.57 million total reads per sample. Sorted cells were lysed in RLT buffer and RNA was extracted with DNase-treated RNeasy Micro or Mini kits, depending on cell number. Each cell subset was processed separately to prevent cross-contamination, with patient and healthy donor samples processed together. The immunoSEQ multiplex PCR was used to amplify TCRB sequences from cDNA, generating 87-bp fragments that spanned the CDR3 region. Sequencing of the amplicons was performed on the Illumina HiSeq platform. In the original analysis: Synthetic template baselines were used to correct PCR bias computationally, reads within Hamming distance 2 were collapsed together, and singletons that could not be merged were discarded. Reads were aligned to IMGT to assign V, D and J genes, CDR3 length, and insertions or deletions at six rearrangement sites. Clonotype counts were normalized to sorted cell number within each subset before computing true diversity and Gini coefficients with the tcR R package. The overlap coefficient, calculated on TCRB nucleotide sequences, was used to quantify repertoire sharing. Out-of-frame TCRB sequences from naive cells were analyzed to stand in for the pre-selection repertoire. This is the immuneACCESS table as TCRdb keeps it, with only in-frame sequences that have V and J called. A part of the clones is gone; compared with another copy, unresolved V genes explain less than half, and the rest is unexplained. That table supplies the V and J calls and clone size; D and trimming were determined from the DNA. This sample comprises some 640,000 clones, about an eighth of them detected only once. The ten largest clonotypes hold less than 0.04% of the sample.

The table lists this clone with a few counts. The antigen it binds to is not known. Base qualities are not recorded, but no much larger clone differs from it by a single base. Trimming takes 1 base from V and 1 base from J, and the germline ends sit 13 bases apart. Spanning cysteine to phenylalanine, the CDR3 consists of 15 amino acids. Just CDR3 DNA is preserved here, 45 bases in frame from base 1. As encoded in the germline V gene, CDR1 is SQVTM while CDR2 is ANQGSEA. The research as a whole found: Type 1 diabetes patients showed a moderate but significant shortening of TCRB CDR3 length in all four CD4+ subsets. The naive, central memory and regulatory TCRB repertoires appeared to resemble one another more closely among patients than among healthy donors. Fewer insertions and more nucleotide deletions at VDJ recombination sites were observed in patients with type 1 diabetes, implying thymic rearrangement abnormalities. Shorter templates might have been favored by PCR, but patient and control samples were amplified and corrected together, so both groups would have been affected equally by any skew. Only small numbers of individuals were included in the HLA sub-analyses, which left unresolved whether HLA type had any influence on TCRB rearrangement. Because cDNA was sequenced instead of genomic DNA, activated cells with high expression could be over-represented, although the groups did not differ in activation or CD3 levels.

Each donor gave one peripheral blood draw, approximately 120 mL on average, collected into heparinised tubes. Using a panel that included CD45RO, CCR7, CD25, CD127, CD95 and CD27, naive, central memory, regulatory and stem cell-like memory CD4+ T cells were sorted on a BD FACSAria II. Purity was above 98% for every sorted population. Right away, PBMCs were isolated by Lymphoprep density gradient centrifugation and were stained directly, with no culture step. Samples were stained and sorted in pairs, with one healthy donor and one patient per experiment, so that batch effects were minimized. The chain couples TRBV29-1 to TRBJ1-1; the best D guess is TRBD1, with 6 bases matching. The source material was naive CD4+ T cells from blood. Taken with the paper, the label for cell subset or site translates to: true naive CD4+ T cells. This TCR was sampled from a man aged 18 to 35 with type 1 diabetes. The DNA reads TGCAGCGTTGAAGTGATGGACAGCCAGAACACTGAAGCTTTCTTT. It is translated as CSVEVMDSQNTEAFF.